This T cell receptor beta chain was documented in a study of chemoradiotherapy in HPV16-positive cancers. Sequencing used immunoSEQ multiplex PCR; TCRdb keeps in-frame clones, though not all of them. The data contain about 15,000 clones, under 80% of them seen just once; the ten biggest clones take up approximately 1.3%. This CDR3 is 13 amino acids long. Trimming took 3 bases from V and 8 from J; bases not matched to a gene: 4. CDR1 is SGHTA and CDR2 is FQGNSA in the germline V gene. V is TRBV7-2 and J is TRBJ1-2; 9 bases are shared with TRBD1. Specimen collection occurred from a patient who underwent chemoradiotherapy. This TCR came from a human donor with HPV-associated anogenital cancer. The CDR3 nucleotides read TGTGCCAGCAGCTTGACAGGGGGTCGCGGCTACACCTTC. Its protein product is CASSLTGGRGYTF.